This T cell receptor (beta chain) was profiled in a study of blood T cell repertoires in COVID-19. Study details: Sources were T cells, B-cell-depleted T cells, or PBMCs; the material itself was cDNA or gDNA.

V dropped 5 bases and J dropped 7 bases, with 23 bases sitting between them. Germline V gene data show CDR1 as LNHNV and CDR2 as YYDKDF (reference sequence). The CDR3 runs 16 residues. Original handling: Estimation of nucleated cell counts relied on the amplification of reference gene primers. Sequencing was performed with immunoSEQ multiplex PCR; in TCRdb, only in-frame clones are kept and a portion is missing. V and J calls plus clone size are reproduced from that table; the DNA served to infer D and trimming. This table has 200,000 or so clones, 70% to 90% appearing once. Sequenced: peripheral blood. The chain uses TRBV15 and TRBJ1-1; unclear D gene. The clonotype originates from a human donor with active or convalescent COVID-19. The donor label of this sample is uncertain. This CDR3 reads CATSGPPDGRVVEAFF. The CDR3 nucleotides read TGTGCCACCAGCGGGCCTCCGGATGGGAGGGTAGTTGAAGCTTTCTTT.